This is a list of T cell receptor beta chains from one sample in a study of T cells in localized non-small cell lung cancer. This table comes from immunoSEQ multiplex PCR, and its TCRdb copy is limited to in-frame clones, with some not included. This table holds fewer than 100,000 clones, approximately 86% found once. Sequenced here: peripheral blood, sampled before any cancer treatment. These receptors came from a man aged 40 to 70 with stage I squamous cell lung carcinoma. The CDR3 runs from the conserved cysteine through the conserved F or W. Each record gives: V gene, J gene, D gene, clone size, CDR3 DNA, CDR3 protein. The D gene is left open where the match is weak. Clone size, where shown, is once, few, many, or a class for clones that have expanded.

v_gene: TRBV2
j_gene: TRBJ1-1
d_gene: .
abundance: .
CDR3nt: TGTGCCAGCAGTGAGGGTCAGGCGGCTGAAGCTTTCTTT
CDR3aa: CASSEGQAAEAFF

v_gene: TRBV7-7
j_gene: TRBJ1-3
d_gene: .
abundance: .
CDR3nt: TGTGCCAGCAGCTTAAACCCCGGGGGGACGGGAAACACCATATATTTT
CDR3aa: CASSLNPGGTGNTIYF

v_gene: TRBV4-1
j_gene: TRBJ1-2
d_gene: TRBD1
abundance: few
CDR3nt: TGCGCCAGCAATCAGGACAGGGGGCTTTGGGGCTACACCTTC
CDR3aa: CASNQDRGLWGYTF

v_gene: TRBV10-2
j_gene: TRBJ1-2
d_gene: .
abundance: .
CDR3nt: TGCGCCAGCAGTGAACTAGCAGGGAGAGATGGCTACACCTTC
CDR3aa: CASSELAGRDGYTF

v_gene: TRBV2
j_gene: TRBJ1-2
d_gene: .
abundance: few
CDR3nt: TGTGCCAGCAGTTTCTGGGGGACGGACGATGGCTACACCTTC
CDR3aa: CASSFWGTDDGYTF

v_gene: TRBV14
j_gene: TRBJ1-2
d_gene: .
abundance: .
CDR3nt: TGTGCCAGCAGCCAAGGGGGGTGGCAGTTTAACTATGGCTACACCTTC
CDR3aa: CASSQGGWQFNYGYTF

v_gene: TRBV2
j_gene: TRBJ1-1
d_gene: .
abundance: .
CDR3nt: TGTGCCAGCAGTTTACAGGTGAACACTGAAGCTTTCTTT
CDR3aa: CASSLQVNTEAFF

v_gene: TRBV25-1
j_gene: TRBJ2-1
d_gene: TRBD2
abundance: .
CDR3nt: TGTGCCAGCGGACGCCGTGGGGGACTAGGCAATGAGCAGTTCTTC
CDR3aa: CASGRRGGLGNEQFF

v_gene: TRBV2
j_gene: TRBJ2-2
d_gene: .
abundance: .
CDR3nt: TGTGCCACGAGAGGACTGCCTCAGGGCGGGGAGCTGTTTTTT
CDR3aa: CATRGLPQGGELFF

v_gene: TRBV7-9
j_gene: TRBJ1-3
d_gene: .
abundance: .
CDR3nt: TGTGCCAGCAGCACCTTCCCATCCGGAAACACCATATATTTT
CDR3aa: CASSTFPSGNTIYF

v_gene: TRBV6-5
j_gene: TRBJ2-7
d_gene: .
abundance: .
CDR3nt: TGTGCCAGCAGTTACTACAGAGGGGGTTTCTACGAGCAGTACTTC
CDR3aa: CASSYYRGGFYEQYF

v_gene: TRBV11-3
j_gene: TRBJ1-5
d_gene: .
abundance: .
CDR3nt: TGTGCCAGCGGAGAGAGCAATCAGCCCCAGCATTTT
CDR3aa: CASGESNQPQHF

v_gene: TRBV9
j_gene: TRBJ2-6
d_gene: .
abundance: .
CDR3nt: TGTGCCAGCAGCGTGGAGAGCTCTGGGGCCAACGTCCTGACTTTC
CDR3aa: CASSVESSGANVLTF

v_gene: TRBV6-5
j_gene: TRBJ2-7
d_gene: TRBD1
abundance: .
CDR3nt: TGTGCCAGCAAACCCCCCAGGGGGAGTTCCGAGCAGTACTTC
CDR3aa: CASKPPRGSSEQYF

v_gene: TRBV23-1
j_gene: TRBJ2-1
d_gene: .
abundance: .
CDR3nt: TGCGCCAGCAGTCAATCGGCCCTGCAATCAGCCTACAATGAGCAGTTCTTC
CDR3aa: CASSQSALQSAYNEQFF

v_gene: TRBV9
j_gene: TRBJ2-1
d_gene: .
abundance: few
CDR3nt: TGTGCCAGCAGCCCGGGGGAGGGGGCGAATGAGCAGTTCTTC
CDR3aa: CASSPGEGANEQFF

v_gene: TRBV18
j_gene: TRBJ2-7
d_gene: TRBD2
abundance: .
CDR3nt: TGTGCCAGCTCACCAGGTTCCAGCGGGGCCTACGAGCAGTACTTC
CDR3aa: CASSPGSSGAYEQYF

v_gene: TRBV7-9
j_gene: TRBJ1-6
d_gene: TRBD1
abundance: .
CDR3nt: TGTGCCAGCAGCTTAGCGCCGACAGGGGCTAATTCACCCCTCCACTTT
CDR3aa: CASSLAPTGANSPLHF

v_gene: TRBV28
j_gene: TRBJ1-1
d_gene: TRBD1
abundance: .
CDR3nt: TGTGCCAGCAGTTCATGGGACAGGACGAACACTGAAGCTTTCTTT
CDR3aa: CASSSWDRTNTEAFF

v_gene: TRBV5-1
j_gene: TRBJ2-3
d_gene: TRBD2
abundance: .
CDR3nt: TGCGCCAGCAGCTTGGCCGGGGGGAGACTTCACGATACGCAGTATTTT
CDR3aa: CASSLAGGRLHDTQYF

v_gene: TRBV19
j_gene: TRBJ2-5
d_gene: .
abundance: .
CDR3nt: TGTGCCAGTAGTCTCCCTAGTGGGGGGCGGATAGGGGAGACCCAGTACTTC
CDR3aa: CASSLPSGGRIGETQYF

v_gene: TRBV19
j_gene: TRBJ2-5
d_gene: .
abundance: .
CDR3nt: TGTGCCAGTAGTCCCGGGATTCTGGAGACCCAGTACTTC
CDR3aa: CASSPGILETQYF

v_gene: TRBV18
j_gene: TRBJ2-6
d_gene: .
abundance: .
CDR3nt: TGTGCCAGCTCACCACCAACGGGAGTTGGGGCCAACGTCCTGACTTTC
CDR3aa: CASSPPTGVGANVLTF

v_gene: TRBV5-1
j_gene: TRBJ2-3
d_gene: .
abundance: .
CDR3nt: TGCGCCAGCAGCTCCCAAGGAAGACACACAGATACGCAGTATTTT
CDR3aa: CASSSQGRHTDTQYF

v_gene: TRBV28
j_gene: TRBJ2-7
d_gene: .
abundance: .
CDR3nt: TGTGCCAGCAGTTCGCCGGGGCAGCTAGGGCCCTACGAGCAGTACTTC
CDR3aa: CASSSPGQLGPYEQYF

v_gene: TRBV7-9
j_gene: TRBJ1-3
d_gene: .
abundance: .
CDR3nt: TGTGCCAGCAGCTACCGAAAAGGGCAGGGAAACACCATATATTTT
CDR3aa: CASSYRKGQGNTIYF

v_gene: TRBV5-6
j_gene: TRBJ1-6
d_gene: .
abundance: .
CDR3nt: TGTGCCAGCAGCTTTACAGGGCAGGATTATTCACCCCTCCACTTT
CDR3aa: CASSFTGQDYSPLHF